These 26 T cell receptor beta chains originate from one sample sequenced in a study of cytomegalovirus exposure and HLA in healthy donors. The PCR ran on 60 Vbeta and 13 Jbeta primers. This table comes from immunoSEQ multiplex PCR, and its TCRdb copy is limited to in-frame clones, with some not included. The data contain approximately 140,000 clones, approximately 78% of them singletons. The sample comprised PBMCs. Receptors originate from a human donor in good health.

V and J are TRBV10-3 and TRBJ2-5; 9 bases are shared with TRBD2. The end of the DNA aligns better with TRBJ2-7, so the J call may be wrong. Per germline, CDR1 ENHRY and CDR2 SYGVKD. There are 15 residues in the CDR3. CDR3 sequence (DNA): TGTGCCATCAGCATAGATAGCGGGAGCTCCTACGAGCAGTACTTC. Its translation is CAISIDSGSSYEQYF.

The V call is TRBV5-8, the J call TRBJ1-5; the D gene is possibly TRBD1 (5 bases). Between the trimmed V and J ends, which lost 4 bases and 7 bases, there was a span of 21 bases. CDR3 length: 16 residues. CDR1 is SGHTS and CDR2 is YDEGEE in the germline V gene. CDR3 loop: CASSTEIRWGGQPQHF. CDR3 sequence (DNA): TGTGCCAGCAGCACGGAGATCCGTTGGGGGGGACAGCCCCAGCATTTT. The variable domain in full, with the rest retrieved from reference TRBV5-8 and TRBJ1-5, is EAGVTQSPTHLIKTRGQQATLRCSPISGHTSVYWYQQALGLGLQFLLWYDEGEERNRGNFPPRFSGRQFPNYSSELNVNALELEDSALYLCASSTEIRWGGQPQHFGDGTRLSIL.

The chain carries TRBV6-5 and TRBJ1-4; tentatively, D is TRBD1 (5 bases). This CDR3 comprises 16 residues. Germline V gene data show CDR1 as MNHEY and CDR2 as SVGAGI. V shed 1 base and J shed 10 bases, with 19 bases lying between them. The CDR3 DNA is TGTGCCAGCAGTTACTTTTCCGGGACTGCAAGTGGAAAACTGTTTTTT. Translating it yields CASSYFSGTASGKLFF.

CDR3 DNA sequence: TGTGCCAGCAGTGAAACCCCGACAGGGACGCGCGAGCAGTACTTC. Residues: CASSETPTGTREQYF. The chain combines TRBV2 with TRBJ2-7; 7 bases map to TRBD1. V shed 2 bases, J shed 6 bases, and the junction held 10 bases outside the gene matches. The CDR3 length is 15 residues. CDR1 SNHLY and CDR2 FYNNEI come from the germline V gene.

This clone has only one observation. V gene TRBV7-2 combines with J gene TRBJ2-1; unclear D gene. The germline V gene has CDR1 SGHTA and CDR2 FQGNSA. The V end was cut by 7 bases, the J end by 0 bases, with 10 bases between. The CDR3 runs to 14 residues. For the CDR3, the DNA is TGTGCCAGCAACCCGCCGGGCTCCTACAATGAGCAGTTCTTC. Its translation is CASNPPGSYNEQFF.

V usage is TRBV7-2 and J usage is TRBJ2-5, with TRBD1 matching over 9 bases. The length of the CDR3 is 14 residues. V lost 5 bases to trimming and J lost 5 bases; unmatched junction nucleotides: 6. Germline V gene lookup returns CDR1 SGHTA and CDR2 FQGNSA. DNA for the CDR3: TGTGCCAGCAGCCGGGACAGGGTGCTGGAGACCCAGTACTTC. This codes for CASSRDRVLETQYF.

This clone was seen a few times. The V and J genes are TRBV7-3 and TRBJ2-1, with a possible D match to TRBD2 (6 bases). CDR3 length equals 15 residues. Trimming took off 3 bases at V and 0 bases at J, with 9 bases between the two ends. CDR1 and CDR2 (germline): SGHTA, FQGTGA. The CDR3 protein is CASSFLAASYNEQFF. The CDR3 DNA reads TGTGCCAGCAGCTTTTTAGCGGCCTCCTACAATGAGCAGTTCTTC.

V usage is TRBV7-9 and J usage is TRBJ2-7, with 7 bases identical to TRBD1. V trimming: 5 bases; J trimming: 2 bases; junction bases outside the gene matches: 9. The V gene's germline CDR1 is SEHNR and CDR2 FQNEAQ (reference sequence). CDR3 size: 15 residues. CDR3 sequence reads: CASSARPGTAYEQYF. CDR3 nucleotides: TGTGCCAGCAGCGCACGACCCGGGACAGCCTACGAGCAGTACTTC. Complete variable domain (other parts from reference TRBV7-9 and TRBJ2-7): DTGVSQNPRHKITKRGQNVTFRCDPISEHNRLYWYRQTLGQGPEFLTYFQNEAQLEKSRLLSDRFSAERPKGSFSTLEIQRTEQGDSAMYLCASSARPGTAYEQYFGPGTRLTVT.

In this sample, this clone turned up a few times. The V and J genes are TRBV6-5 and TRBJ2-7; D might be TRBD1 (5 bases). The J call may be incorrect, as the DNA end agrees better with TRBJ2-5. Germline loops: CDR1 MNHEY, CDR2 SVGAGI. The CDR3 sequence is 14 residues long. CDR3 nucleotides: TGTGCCAGCAGTTACATAACGGAAACAGGGACCCAGTACTTC. It codes for CASSYITETGTQYF.

The chain links TRBV7-2 to TRBJ2-5; 8 nucleotides agree with TRBD2. The J segment lost 6 bases and the V segment lost 3 bases, leaving 6 bases of the junction unmatched. The CDR3 has 14 amino acids. Germline CDR1 reads SGHTA; CDR2 reads FQGNSA. The CDR3 region is CASSFSGGGKTQYF. DNA of the CDR3: TGTGCCAGCAGCTTTTCTGGCGGGGGGAAGACCCAGTACTTC.

The gene calls are TRBV14 and TRBJ2-5; 11 bases map to TRBD2. Losses at the gene ends were 0 bases for V and 4 bases for J; bases not matched to a gene: 16. The germline V gene has CDR1 SGHDN and CDR2 FVKESK. There are 20 residues in the CDR3. CDR3 in DNA: TGTGCCAGCAGCCAAGATCTACCCCTAGCGGGGGGACCTATCCCAGAGACCCAGTACTTC. Encoded protein: CASSQDLPLAGGPIPETQYF.

The chain couples TRBV5-1 to TRBJ2-7; 10 positions agree with TRBD2. Germline V gene data show CDR1 as SGHRS and CDR2 as YFSETQ. V was clipped by 3 bases and J by 3 bases; unmatched bases: 6. The CDR3 totals 15 residues. The chain's CDR3 is CASSSGLAVNYEQYF. The CDR3 nucleotides are TGCGCCAGCAGCTCCGGACTAGCGGTAAACTACGAGCAGTACTTC.

The chain couples TRBV21-1 to TRBJ1-5. TRBV21-1 is assigned pseudogene status. The CDR3 contains 14 residues. Here the CDR3 DNA reads TGTGCCAGCAGCATGAGGAGTAACAATCAGCCCCAGCATTTT. It specifies CASSMRSNNQPQHF.

The chain is built from TRBV7-3 and TRBJ1-2, with D possibly being TRBD1 (5 bases). Trimming cost V 5 bases and J 0 bases, with 10 bases left between them. The CDR3 covers 14 residues. Germline V gene data show CDR1 as SGHTA and CDR2 as FQGTGA. The CDR3 coding sequence is TGTGCCAGCAGCCCCTCAGGGCCTAACTATGGCTACACCTTC. Translated, it gives CASSPSGPNYGYTF.

V is TRBV7-9 and J is TRBJ2-2; TRBD1 agrees at 10 bases. The germline V gene has CDR1 SEHNR and CDR2 FQNEAQ (reference sequence). Trimming cost V 5 bases and J 5 bases; bases outside gene matches: 11. The CDR3 runs to 17 residues. CDR3 region: CASSHSRGQGNTGELFF. The CDR3, as DNA: TGTGCCAGCAGCCACTCGAGGGGACAGGGGAATACCGGGGAGCTGTTTTTT. The whole variable domain, remainder taken from reference TRBV7-9 and TRBJ2-2, is DTGVSQNPRHKITKRGQNVTFRCDPISEHNRLYWYRQTLGQGPEFLTYFQNEAQLEKSRLLSDRFSAERPKGSFSTLEIQRTEQGDSAMYLCASSHSRGQGNTGELFFGEGSRLTVL.

This clone has only a few counts. This chain links TRBV10-3 with TRBJ2-7; TRBD1 matches at 9 bases. The CDR3 length is 14 residues. The trim removed 6 bases at V and 7 bases at J, leaving 10 bases unmatched. Germline CDR1 and CDR2: ENHRY and SYGVKD. The CDR3 is CAISTGQGFREQYF. The CDR3 DNA sequence: TGTGCCATCAGCACGGGACAGGGTTTTCGAGAGCAGTACTTC.

The chain links TRBV5-1 to TRBJ2-1; 9 positions match TRBD2. CDR1 is SGHRS, CDR2 YFSETQ, per germline. The CDR3 covers 16 residues. V was pared by 1 base and J by 9 bases, with 11 bases of the junction left unmatched. Here the CDR3 reads CASSLMAGGSNTEQFF. CDR3 nucleotides: TGCGCCAGCAGCTTGATGGCGGGAGGGTCTAATACTGAGCAGTTCTTC.

This clone appeared a single time. The chain links TRBV28 to TRBJ2-4, with D perhaps matching TRBD1 (6 bases). The V end was cut by 3 bases, the J end by 1 base, with 13 bases between. CDR1 is MDHEN, CDR2 SYDVKM, per germline. The CDR3 spans 16 residues. The DNA for the CDR3 is TGTGCCAGCAGTTTGCATGGGGGCGTCGCCAAAAACATTCAGTACTTC. Amino acid sequence: CASSLHGGVAKNIQYF.

This clone was detected only once. This sequence joins TRBV7-9 and TRBJ2-2; tentative D call: TRBD2 (6 bases). The germline gives CDR1 SEHNR, CDR2 FQNEAQ (reference sequence). The CDR3 totals 14 residues. V lost 1 base to trimming and J lost 8 bases, with 11 bases between them. The CDR3 is CASSLDGDSGELFF. The DNA for the CDR3 is TGTGCCAGCAGCTTAGATGGGGACTCAGGGGAGCTGTTTTTT.

The J gene is TRBJ2-7, the V gene TRBV27, with a possible D match to TRBD1 (6 bases). Germline V CDR1 and CDR2: MNHEY, SMNVEV (reference sequence). The CDR3 spans 15 residues. The V and J ends lost 2 bases and 4 bases respectively, with 15 bases between them. The CDR3 nucleotides read TGTGCCAGCAGTTTAGGGCAGGGGCTTTTTTACGAGCAGTACTTC. Protein sequence: CASSLGQGLFYEQYF.

This clone was detected only a few times. V usage is TRBV4-3 and J usage is TRBJ1-1, with 11 nucleotides matching TRBD1. V shed 0 bases and J 4 bases; nucleotides not matched to a gene: 4. This CDR3 has 16 amino acids. Germline V gene lookup returns CDR1 LGHNA and CDR2 YSLEER. CDR3 nucleotide sequence: TGCGCCAGCAGCCAAGAGTCAGGGACAGGGGGCACTGAAGCTTTCTTT. Residues: CASSQESGTGGTEAFF.

This clone was detected only a few times. The chain couples TRBV9 to TRBJ2-2, with TRBD2 identical over 9 bases. Germline-derived CDR1 and CDR2 are SGDLS and YYNGEE. The CDR3 is made up of 17 amino acids. The V gene end was trimmed by 0 bases and the J gene end by 4 bases; junction bases not matched to a gene: 7. CDR3 bases: TGTGCCAGCAGCGTAGGTCTAGCGGGAATGAGCACCGGGGAGCTGTTTTTT. Amino acid sequence: CASSVGLAGMSTGELFF.

The chain uses TRBV5-4 and TRBJ2-3, with 7 bases lining up with TRBD1. Trimming took 3 bases from V and 2 from J; bases not matched to a gene: 12. Germline CDR1 reads SGHNT; CDR2 reads YYREEE (reference sequence). There are 17 residues in the CDR3. For the CDR3, the DNA is TGTGCCAGCAGCTCTAACAGGGGCCCCGCTTACACAGATACGCAGTATTTT. Encoded protein: CASSSNRGPAYTDTQYF.

This clone was recorded only once. V is TRBV27 and J is TRBJ2-1; 8 bases agree with TRBD2. Germline CDR1 is MNHEY and CDR2 is SMNVEV (reference sequence). The CDR3 totals 14 residues. Losses at the gene ends were 7 bases for V and 7 bases for J; bases not matched to a gene: 9. DNA for the CDR3: TGTGCCAGCACGGGGGCGGGAGGCCGGAATGAGCAGTTCTTC. The encoded protein is CASTGAGGRNEQFF.

This chain joins TRBV4-2 and TRBJ2-1; TRBD2 matches 13 bases. The CDR3 spans 15 residues. CDR1 LGHNA and CDR2 YNFKEQ come from the germline V gene. The J segment lost 8 bases and the V segment lost 1 base, leaving 2 bases of the junction unmatched. CDR3 nucleotide sequence: TGTGCCAGCAGCCAAGGGACTAGCGGGGGTGATGAGCAGTTCTTC. Its protein product is CASSQGTSGGDEQFF.

The chain employs TRBV7-9 and TRBJ1-4; 8 positions match TRBD1. CDR3 length: 16 residues. Germline assignment: CDR1 SEHNR and CDR2 FQNEAQ (reference sequence). The J segment lost 8 bases and the V segment lost 6 bases, leaving 14 bases of the junction unmatched. The CDR3 DNA reads TGTGCCAGCAGGTCCCGGGCAGGGGGCGAGCAAGAAAAACTGTTTTTT. This encodes CASRSRAGGEQEKLFF.